This T cell receptor beta chain was captured in a study of blood T cell repertoires in COVID-19. Study details: Specimens from acute and convalescent COVID-19 originated in the United States, Italy and Spain. Sources were T cells, B-cell-depleted T cells, or PBMCs; the material itself was cDNA or gDNA.

There are 15 residues in the CDR3. With 5 bases clipped from V and 3 bases from J, the junction kept 9 bases outside the gene matches. CDR1 is SGHDT and CDR2 is YYEEEE in the germline V gene. The authors' processing: Amplification of reference gene primers was used by the study to estimate nucleated cell counts. The assay was immunoSEQ multiplex PCR, and TCRdb's table has in-frame clones only and misses some. Clonal size and the V and J genes are those of that table, whereas D and trimming came from the DNA. Of 150,000 or so clones in the sample, 75% to 90% were seen once. The receptor comes from a man in his 60s with active or convalescent COVID-19. Sequencing was performed on peripheral blood. The rearrangement joins TRBV5-6 to TRBJ1-2; TRBD1 agrees at 8 bases. CDR3 nucleotides: TGTGCCAGCAGATACCTACAGGGGGAGGACTATGGCTACACCTTC. Protein sequence: CASRYLQGEDYGYTF.